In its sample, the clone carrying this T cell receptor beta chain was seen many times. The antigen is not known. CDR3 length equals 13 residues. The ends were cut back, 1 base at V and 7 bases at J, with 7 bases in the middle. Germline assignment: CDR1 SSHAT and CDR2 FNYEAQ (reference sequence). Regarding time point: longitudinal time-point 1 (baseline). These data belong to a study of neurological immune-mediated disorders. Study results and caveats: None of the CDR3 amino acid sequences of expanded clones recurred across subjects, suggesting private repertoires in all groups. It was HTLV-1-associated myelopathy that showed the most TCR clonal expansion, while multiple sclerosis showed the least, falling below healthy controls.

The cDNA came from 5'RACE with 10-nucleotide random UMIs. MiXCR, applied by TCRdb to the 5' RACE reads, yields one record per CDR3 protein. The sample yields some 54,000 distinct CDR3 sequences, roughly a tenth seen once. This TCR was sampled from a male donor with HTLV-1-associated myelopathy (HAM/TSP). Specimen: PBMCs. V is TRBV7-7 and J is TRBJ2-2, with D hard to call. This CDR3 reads CASSLVLGGELFF. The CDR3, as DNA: TGTGCCAGCAGCTTAGTCTTGGGCGGGGAGCTGTTTTTT. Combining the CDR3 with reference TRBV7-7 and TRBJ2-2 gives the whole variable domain GAGVSQSPRYKVTKRGQDVTLRCDPISSHATLYWYQQALGQGPEFLTYFNYEAQPDKSGLPSDRFSAERPEGSISTLTIQRTEQRDSAMYRCASSLVLGGELFFGEGSRLTVL.